The 13 T cell receptor beta chains below all came from one sample that was sequenced in a study of CD8 T cells in ankylosing spondylitis. TCRdb itself ran the 5' RACE reads through MiXCR, one entry per CDR3 protein. This table has about 280,000 distinct CDR3 sequences, about 20% appearing once. The sequenced sample was blood, either unsorted or a sorted T cell fraction (not recorded which). The receptors were gathered from a male donor with ankylosing spondylitis or in good health (not recorded which).

This clonotype was counted only a few times. The genes are TRBV5-1 and TRBJ2-3, with TRBD2 matching 7 bases. The ends lost 2 bases at V and 4 bases at J; junction bases unmatched: 7. From germline, CDR1 is SGHRS and CDR2 YFSETQ. This CDR3 is built from 15 residues. The DNA for the CDR3 is TGCGCCAGCAGCTTCGGGGGGAGAGGCCCAGATACGCAGTATTTT. It codes for CASSFGGRGPDTQYF.

The V and J genes are TRBV11-2 and TRBJ2-7, with D possibly matching TRBD1 (5 bases). Trimming cost V 6 bases and J 0 bases, with 9 bases left between them. The germline V gene encodes CDR1 SGHAT and CDR2 FQNNGV. This CDR3 has 13 amino acids. This chain's CDR3 is CASSETASYEQYV. The CDR3 coding sequence is TGTGCCAGCAGTGAGACAGCCTCCTACGAGCAGTACGTC.

The table lists this clonotype with many counts. The chain carries TRBV5-1 and TRBJ2-3; 9 positions match TRBD2. Germline V gene lookup returns CDR1 SGHRS and CDR2 YFSETQ. The V segment lost 0 bases and the J segment 5 bases; nucleotides outside the gene matches: 10. The CDR3 totals 17 residues. For the CDR3, the DNA is TGCGCCAGCAGCTTGGTATGGGCGGGAGGGCCTCAAGATACGCAGTATTTT. Its protein is CASSLVWAGGPQDTQYF.

The chain couples TRBV9 to TRBJ2-1, with 9 bases that match TRBD1. This CDR3 spans 13 amino acids. With V trimmed by 3 bases and J by 8 bases, 3 bases remained unmatched. The V gene's germline CDR1 is SGDLS and CDR2 YYNGEE. CDR3 nucleotides: TGTGCCAGCAGCGGGGACAGGGTCGATGAGCAGTTCTTC. Protein product: CASSGDRVDEQFF.

V gene TRBV21-1 combines with J gene TRBJ2-1; the D call in the table, TRBD2, was not verified against the DNA. TRBV21-1 is listed as a pseudogene. The CDR3 has 18 amino acids. In DNA, the CDR3 is TGTGCCAGCAGCAAATCCCCCAGCGGGAGTAACACCTACAATGAGCAGTTCTTC. It specifies CASSKSPSGSNTYNEQFF.

There are many counts of this clonotype. The CDR3 DNA reads as TGCAGCGTTTGGATTAGGGAGAATGAGCAGTTCTTC. This gives the protein CSVWIRENEQFF. V and J are TRBV29-1 and TRBJ2-1; tentative D call: TRBD2 (5 bases). CDR1 and CDR2 (germline): SQVTM, ANQGSEA. This CDR3 spans 12 amino acids. Trimming left V 5 bases short and J 7 bases short, with 12 bases between.

The table lists this clonotype with many counts. The J gene is TRBJ2-1, the V gene TRBV20-1; tentatively, D is TRBD2 (6 bases). CDR3 length: 13 residues. The V gene lost 0 bases and the J gene lost 8 bases, with 11 bases spanning the gap. Germline values: CDR1 DFQATT, CDR2 SNEGSKA (reference sequence). CDR3 residues: CSARDPTSHEQFF. In DNA, the CDR3 is TGCAGTGCTAGAGACCCGACTAGTCATGAGCAGTTCTTC.

V usage is TRBV7-3 and J usage is TRBJ2-1; D possibly corresponds to TRBD2 (6 bases). The CDR3 consists of 13 residues. CDR1 SGHTA and CDR2 FQGTGA come from the germline V gene. V was cut by 1 base and J by 8 bases, with 9 bases left in between. CDR3 in DNA: TGTGCCAGCAGCTTAAGCGGGAACGATGAGCAGTTCTTC. This encodes CASSLSGNDEQFF. Using reference TRBV7-3 and TRBJ2-1 for the parts outside the CDR3, the full variable domain is GAGVSQTPSNKVTEKGKYVELRCDPISGHTALYWYRQSLGQGPEFLIYFQGTGAADDSGLPNDRFFAVRPEGSVSTLKIQRTERGDSAVYLCASSLSGNDEQFFGPGTRLTVL.

This rearrangement joins TRBV29-1 to TRBJ2-1; D is undetermined. CDR1 is SQVTM, CDR2 ANQGSEA, per germline. The V end lost 7 bases, the J end lost 0 bases, and 13 bases lay between the germline ends. The CDR3 runs 14 residues. CDR3 residues: CSARTVSSYNEQFF. CDR3 bases: TGCAGCGCTCGGACGGTGAGCTCCTACAATGAGCAGTTCTTC.

This clonotype has a count of ten or more. CDR3 DNA: TGCGCCAGCAGCTCAGGATATCAAGAGACCCAGTACTTC. Its protein is CASSSGYQETQYF. The chain links TRBV5-1 to TRBJ2-5; the D is unclear. With 3 bases removed from V and 2 bases from J, the gap between germline ends came to 8 bases. CDR3 length: 13 amino acids. The germline CDR1 and CDR2 sequences are SGHRS and YFSETQ.

A few counts support this clonotype. The rearrangement links TRBV28 to TRBJ2-5, with unresolved D. Trimming removed 4 bases at V and 5 bases at J, with 20 bases between. Germline values: CDR1 MDHEN, CDR2 SYDVKM. CDR3 length: 16 amino acids. In DNA form, the CDR3 reads TGTGCCAGCAGTTCAAACCGGGCCGACTCAGCCGAGACCCAGTACTTC. This encodes CASSSNRADSAETQYF.

This clonotype was observed at least ten times. The chain links TRBV27 to TRBJ2-3; D not certain. Trimming cost V 6 bases and J 4 bases, with 11 bases left between them. The CDR3 extends over 13 amino acids. Per the germline V gene, CDR1 is MNHEY and CDR2 is SMNVEV (reference sequence). Here the CDR3 DNA reads TGTGCCAGCAGAGATGGGATTTCAGATACGCAGTATTTT. Its protein product is CASRDGISDTQYF.

The chain joins TRBV20-1 to TRBJ2-1; D could derive from TRBD1 or TRBD2 (5 bases each). Germline V gene sequence: CDR1 DFQATT, CDR2 SNEGSKA (reference sequence). V dropped 5 bases and J dropped 8 bases, with 16 bases sitting between them. This CDR3 comprises 13 residues. CDR3 in DNA: TGCAGTGCTTCGGGGTGGGGCACATATGAGCAGTTCTTC. Its protein product is CSASGWGTYEQFF.